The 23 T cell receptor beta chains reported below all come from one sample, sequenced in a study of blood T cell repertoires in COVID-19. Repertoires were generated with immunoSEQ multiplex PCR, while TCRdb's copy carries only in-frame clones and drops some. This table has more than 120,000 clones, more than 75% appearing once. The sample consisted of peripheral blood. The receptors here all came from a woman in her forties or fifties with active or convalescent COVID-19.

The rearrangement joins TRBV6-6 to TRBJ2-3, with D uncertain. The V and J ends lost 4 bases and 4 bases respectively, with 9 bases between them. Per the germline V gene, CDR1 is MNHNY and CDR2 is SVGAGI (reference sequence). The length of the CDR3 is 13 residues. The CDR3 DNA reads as TGTGCCAGCAGTTCTATCGTCTCAGATACGCAGTATTTT. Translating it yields CASSSIVSDTQYF.

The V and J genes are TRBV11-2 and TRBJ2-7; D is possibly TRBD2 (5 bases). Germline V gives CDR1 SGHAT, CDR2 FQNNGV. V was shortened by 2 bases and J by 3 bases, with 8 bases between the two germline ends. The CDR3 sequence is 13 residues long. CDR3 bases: TGTGCCAGCAGCTTAACGGGAAACTACGAGCAGTACTTC. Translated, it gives CASSLTGNYEQYF.

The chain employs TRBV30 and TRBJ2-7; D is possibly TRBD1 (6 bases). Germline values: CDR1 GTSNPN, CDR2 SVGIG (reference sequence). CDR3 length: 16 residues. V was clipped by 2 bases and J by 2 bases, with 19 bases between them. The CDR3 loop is CAWSYPYRAGPYEQYF. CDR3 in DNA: TGTGCCTGGAGTTACCCGTACAGGGCCGGCCCCTACGAGCAGTACTTC. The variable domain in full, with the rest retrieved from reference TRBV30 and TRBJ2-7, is SQTIHQWPATLVQPVGSPLSLECTVEGTSNPNLYWYRQAAGRGLQLLFYSVGIGQISSEVPQNLSASRPQDRQFILSSKKLLLSDSGFYLCAWSYPYRAGPYEQYFGPGTRLTVT.

CDR3 bases: TGTGCCAGCAGCCTAGGCGGACTAGCGGAGCAGTACTTC. This sequence encodes CASSLGGLAEQYF. The chain carries TRBV14 and TRBJ2-7; 9 bases align to TRBD2. Germline assignment: CDR1 SGHDN and CDR2 FVKESK. Trimming removed 4 bases from V and 7 bases from J; junction bases left unmatched: 5. This CDR3 contains 13 residues. The full variable domain, with the rest looked up from reference TRBV14 and TRBJ2-7, is EAGVTQFPSHSVIEKGQTVTLRCDPISGHDNLYWYRRVMGKEIKFLLHFVKESKQDESGMPNNRFLAERTGGTYSTLKVQPAELEDSGVYFCASSLGGLAEQYFGPGTRLTVT.

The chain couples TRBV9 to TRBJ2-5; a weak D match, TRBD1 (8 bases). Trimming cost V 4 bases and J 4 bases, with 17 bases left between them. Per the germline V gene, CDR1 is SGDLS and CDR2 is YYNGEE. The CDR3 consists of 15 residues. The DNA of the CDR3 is TGTGCCAGCAGCAGCTTCACAGGGGGGGGAGAGACCCAGTACTTC. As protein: CASSSFTGGGETQYF.

The CDR3 loop reads CASSQGRSGGAWNEQFF. The DNA for the CDR3 is TGCGCCAGCAGCCAAGGGCGGAGCGGGGGGGCGTGGAATGAGCAGTTCTTC. The chain is built from TRBV4-1 and TRBJ2-1; 10 nucleotides agree with TRBD2. The CDR3 is made up of 17 amino acids. In germline, CDR1 is MGHRA, CDR2 YSYEKL. V lost 1 base, J lost 7 bases, and 10 bases stayed unmatched.

The CDR3 region has the DNA TGTGCCAGCAGTTTTGGACAGGGACGTGGCTACACCTTC. It encodes CASSFGQGRGYTF. The chain combines TRBV12-3 or TRBV12-4 with TRBJ1-2; 8 bases align to TRBD1. V gave up 3 bases and J gave up 7 bases; unmatched junction bases: 4. CDR3 size: 13 residues.

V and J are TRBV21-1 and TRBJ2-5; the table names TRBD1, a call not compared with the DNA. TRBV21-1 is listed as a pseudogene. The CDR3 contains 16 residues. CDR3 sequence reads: CASSKDDRVVWETQYF. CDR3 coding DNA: TGTGCCAGCAGCAAAGATGACAGGGTCGTTTGGGAGACCCAGTACTTC.

CDR3 sequence reads: CASSRPPGQGNYGYTF. CDR3 in DNA: TGTGCCAGCAGCCGACCCCCGGGACAGGGCAACTATGGCTACACCTTC. The V gene is TRBV28, the J gene TRBJ1-2; the match to TRBD1 covers 9 bases. There are 16 residues in the CDR3. V lost 6 bases and J lost 2; bases outside the gene matches: 10. Per germline, CDR1 MDHEN and CDR2 SYDVKM.

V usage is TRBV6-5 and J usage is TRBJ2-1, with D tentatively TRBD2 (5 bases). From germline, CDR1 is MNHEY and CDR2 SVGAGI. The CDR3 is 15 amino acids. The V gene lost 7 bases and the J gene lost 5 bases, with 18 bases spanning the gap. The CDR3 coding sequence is TGTGCCAGCACCCGAGCGGCCTCTACCAACAATGAGCAGTTCTTC. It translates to CASTRAASTNNEQFF.

The DNA of the CDR3 is TGTGCCAGCAGCGAGACAGGGATTGGGGAGCTGTTTTTT. Amino acids: CASSETGIGELFF. The V gene is TRBV9, the J gene TRBJ2-2; 7 nucleotides align to TRBD1. V shed 3 bases, J shed 8 bases, and the junction held 4 bases outside the gene matches. Germline CDR1 is SGDLS and CDR2 is YYNGEE. The CDR3 consists of 13 residues.

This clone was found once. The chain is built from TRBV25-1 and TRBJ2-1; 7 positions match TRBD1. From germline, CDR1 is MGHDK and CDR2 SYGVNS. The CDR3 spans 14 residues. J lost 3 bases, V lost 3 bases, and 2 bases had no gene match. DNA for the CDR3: TGTGCCAGCAGTGAGACAGGGTTCTACAATGAGCAGTTCTTC. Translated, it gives CASSETGFYNEQFF.

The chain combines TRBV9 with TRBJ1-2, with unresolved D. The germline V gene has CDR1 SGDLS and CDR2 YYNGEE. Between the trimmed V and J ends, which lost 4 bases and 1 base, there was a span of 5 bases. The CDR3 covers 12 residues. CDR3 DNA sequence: TGTGCCAGCAGCCGGGATAACTATGGCTACACCTTC. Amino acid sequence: CASSRDNYGYTF.

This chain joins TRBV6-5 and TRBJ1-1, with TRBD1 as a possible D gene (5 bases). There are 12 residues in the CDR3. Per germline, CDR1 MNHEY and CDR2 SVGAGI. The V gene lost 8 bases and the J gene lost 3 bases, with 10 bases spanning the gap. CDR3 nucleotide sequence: TGTGCCAGCGGGAGGGGAGACACTGAAGCTTTCTTT. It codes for CASGRGDTEAFF.

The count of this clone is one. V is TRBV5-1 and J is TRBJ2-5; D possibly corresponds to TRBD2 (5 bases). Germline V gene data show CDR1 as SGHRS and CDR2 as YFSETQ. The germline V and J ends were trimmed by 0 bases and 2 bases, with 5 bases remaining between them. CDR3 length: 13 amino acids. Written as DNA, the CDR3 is TGCGCCAGCAGCTTGGGGACTCAAGAGACCCAGTACTTC. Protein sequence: CASSLGTQETQYF.

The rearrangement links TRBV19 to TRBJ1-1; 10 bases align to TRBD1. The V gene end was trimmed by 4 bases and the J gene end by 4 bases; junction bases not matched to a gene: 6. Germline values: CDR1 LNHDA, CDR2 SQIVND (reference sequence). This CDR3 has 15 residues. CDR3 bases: TGTGCCAGTAGTACGGGACAGGGGTCGTTCACTGAAGCTTTCTTT. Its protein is CASSTGQGSFTEAFF. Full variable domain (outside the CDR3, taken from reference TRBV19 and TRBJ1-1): DGGITQSPKYLFRKEGQNVTLSCEQNLNHDAMYWYRQDPGQGLRLIYYSQIVNDFQKGDIAEGYSVSREKKESFPLTVTSAQKNPTAFYLCASSTGQGSFTEAFFGQGTRLTVV.

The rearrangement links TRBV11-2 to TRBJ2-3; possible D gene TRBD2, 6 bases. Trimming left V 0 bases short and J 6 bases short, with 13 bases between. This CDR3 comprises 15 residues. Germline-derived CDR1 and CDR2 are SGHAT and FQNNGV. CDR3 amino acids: CASSLDWGTPDTQYF. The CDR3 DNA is TGTGCCAGCAGCTTAGATTGGGGGACTCCGGATACGCAGTATTTT.

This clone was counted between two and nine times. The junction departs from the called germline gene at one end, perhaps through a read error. CDR3 protein: CASSQDRTSGGTHTQYF. The DNA of the CDR3 is TGCGCCAGCAGCCAAGATAGGACTAGCGGGGGCACACATACGCAGTATTTT. This rearrangement joins TRBV4-3 to TRBJ2-3; the match to TRBD2 covers 13 bases. The CDR3 covers 17 residues. CDR1 and CDR2 from the germline V gene are LGHNA and YSLEER.

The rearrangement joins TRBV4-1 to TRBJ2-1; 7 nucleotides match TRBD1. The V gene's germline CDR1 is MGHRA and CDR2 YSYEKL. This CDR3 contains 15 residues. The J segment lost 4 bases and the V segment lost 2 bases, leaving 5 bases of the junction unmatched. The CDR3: CASSQTGTAYNEQFF. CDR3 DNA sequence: TGCGCCAGCAGCCAAACCGGGACAGCTTACAATGAGCAGTTCTTC.

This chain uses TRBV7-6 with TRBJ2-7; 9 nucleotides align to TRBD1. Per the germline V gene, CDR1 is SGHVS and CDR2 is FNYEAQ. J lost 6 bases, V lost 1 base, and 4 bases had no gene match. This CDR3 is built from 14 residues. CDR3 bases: TGTGCCAGCAGCTTAGGGGGACAGGGCGGCGAGCAGTACTTC. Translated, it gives CASSLGGQGGEQYF.

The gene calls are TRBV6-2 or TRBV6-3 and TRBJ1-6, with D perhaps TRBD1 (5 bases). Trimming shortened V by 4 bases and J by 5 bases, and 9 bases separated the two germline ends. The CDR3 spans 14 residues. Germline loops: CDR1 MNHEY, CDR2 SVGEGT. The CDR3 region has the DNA TGTGCCAGCAGTTCGGGCAGGGATAATTCACCCCTCCACTTT. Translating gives CASSSGRDNSPLHF.

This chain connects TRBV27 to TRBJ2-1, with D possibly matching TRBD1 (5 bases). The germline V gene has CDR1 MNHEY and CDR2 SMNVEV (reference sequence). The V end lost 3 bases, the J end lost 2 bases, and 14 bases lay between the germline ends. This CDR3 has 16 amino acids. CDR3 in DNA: TGTGCCAGCAGTTTCGTCCGACAGAGTCCCTACAATGAGCAGTTCTTC. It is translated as CASSFVRQSPYNEQFF.

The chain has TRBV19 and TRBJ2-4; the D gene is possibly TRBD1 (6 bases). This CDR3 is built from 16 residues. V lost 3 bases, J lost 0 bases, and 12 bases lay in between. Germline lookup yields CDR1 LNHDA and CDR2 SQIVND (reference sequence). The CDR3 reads CASSIRGALAKNIQYF. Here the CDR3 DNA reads TGTGCCAGTAGTATCAGGGGTGCACTAGCCAAAAACATTCAGTACTTC.